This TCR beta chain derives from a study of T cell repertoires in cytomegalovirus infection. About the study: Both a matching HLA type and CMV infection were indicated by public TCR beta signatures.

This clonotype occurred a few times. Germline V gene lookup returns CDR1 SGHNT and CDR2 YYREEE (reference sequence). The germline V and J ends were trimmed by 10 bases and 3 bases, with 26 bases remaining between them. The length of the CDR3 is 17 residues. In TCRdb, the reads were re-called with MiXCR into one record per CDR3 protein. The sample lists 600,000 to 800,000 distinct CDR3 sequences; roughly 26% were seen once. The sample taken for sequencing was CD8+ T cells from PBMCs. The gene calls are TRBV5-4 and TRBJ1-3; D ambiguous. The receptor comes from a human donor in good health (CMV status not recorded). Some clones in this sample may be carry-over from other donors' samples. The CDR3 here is CAGPSKLPRNLGNTIYF. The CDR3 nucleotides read TGTGCCGGGCCAAGCAAGCTCCCCAGGAACCTTGGAAACACCATATATTTT.